The 3 T cell receptor beta chains presented below share a single source sample, sequenced in a study of OX40 agonist ivuxolimab in advanced cancers. Clones were sequenced by immunoSEQ multiplex PCR, and TCRdb holds only the in-frame ones, with some missing. The table has about 98,000 clones, less than 90% seen once. This material consisted of CD4+ or CD8+ T cells sorted from blood, taken in a trial of the OX40 agonist ivuxolimab. The receptor source for this set is an adult with an advanced solid tumor such as melanoma, head and neck, liver or kidney cancer.

The CDR3 sequence: CASSYSNGNEQFF. Here the CDR3 DNA reads TGTGCCAGCAGTTACTCGAACGGTAATGAGCAGTTCTTC. The chain links TRBV6-6 to TRBJ2-1; D remains unclear. The CDR3 loop spans 13 amino acids. Germline V CDR1 and CDR2: MNHNY, SVGAGI (reference sequence). V dropped 0 bases and J dropped 7 bases, with 7 bases sitting between them.

This clone was picked up one time. The CDR3 nucleotides are TGCGCCAGCAGCTTTGGGGTTGGAGAGACCGGGGAGCTGTTTTTT. Translating it yields CASSFGVGETGELFF. The gene calls are TRBV5-1 and TRBJ2-2, with D unresolved. The germline V gene encodes CDR1 SGHRS and CDR2 YFSETQ. The V gene lost 2 bases and the J gene lost 5 bases, with 13 bases spanning the gap. The CDR3 has 15 residues.

The chain combines TRBV6-5 with TRBJ1-2, with unresolved D. CDR3 size: 14 residues. The ends were cut back, 5 bases at V and 6 bases at J, with 16 bases in the middle. The germline V gene has CDR1 MNHEY and CDR2 SVGAGI. The CDR3 DNA sequence: TGTGCCAGCAGTCCCTCCGCCAGCAGCGATGGCTACACCTTC. Protein product: CASSPSASSDGYTF.